This T cell receptor beta chain was obtained from a study of technical replicates of blood from several donors (dated by TCRdb to the late 2010s). Receptor amplification or capture employed the immunoSEQ multiplex PCR assay. This is the immuneACCESS table as TCRdb keeps it, with only in-frame sequences that have V and J called. A part of the clones is gone; compared with another copy, unresolved V genes explain less than half, and the rest is unexplained. Within this sample are 55,000 to 75,000 clones, with 94% of them counted one time only. The ten largest clones represent about 0.38% of the sample. Concerning this clone itself: The clone's antigen remains unknown. Base qualities are not at hand, and no much larger clone is one base apart.

The material sequenced was T cells isolated from PBMCs. This TCR was sampled from a human donor in good health.

In nucleotide form, the sequence is TGCGCCAGCAGCCAATACCACGGGAGCGGGTACGAGCAGTACTTC. It translates to CASSQYHGSGYEQYF. This chain is built from TRBV4-3 and TRBJ2-7; D gene: possibly TRBD2, on 6 matching bases. CDR1 and CDR2 (LGHNA, YSLEER) derive from the germline V gene. Including cysteine and phenylalanine, the CDR3 has 15 amino acids. Only the CDR3 DNA stays, 45 bases, in frame from base 1. V is reduced by 2 bases and J by 4 bases, leaving a spacing of 15 bases between them.